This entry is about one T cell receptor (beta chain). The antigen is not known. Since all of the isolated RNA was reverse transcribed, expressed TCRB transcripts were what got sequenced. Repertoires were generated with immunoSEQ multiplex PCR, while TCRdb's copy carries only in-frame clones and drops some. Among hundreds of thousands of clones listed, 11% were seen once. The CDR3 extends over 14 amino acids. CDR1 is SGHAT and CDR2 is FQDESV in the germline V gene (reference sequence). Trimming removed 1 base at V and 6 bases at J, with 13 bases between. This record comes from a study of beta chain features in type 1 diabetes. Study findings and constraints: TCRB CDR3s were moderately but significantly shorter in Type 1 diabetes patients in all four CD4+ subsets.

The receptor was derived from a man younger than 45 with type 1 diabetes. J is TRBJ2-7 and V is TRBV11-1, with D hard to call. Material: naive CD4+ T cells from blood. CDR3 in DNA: TGTGCCAGCAGCTTAGGACTCACTCCGGGCGAGCAGTACTTC. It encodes CASSLGLTPGEQYF.